The 24 T cell receptor beta chains below come from one sample, sequenced in a study of CD8 T cells in Susac syndrome. After extraction with the RNeasy kit, about 0.5 to 1 ug of the RNA was reverse transcribed using random hexamers. TCRdb re-called the immunoSEQ multiplex PCR reads with MiXCR, one entry per CDR3 protein. The table has some 150,000 distinct CDR3 sequences, approximately 94% seen once. Specimen: CD4+ T cells from PBMCs. The receptors derive from a human donor in good health.

J is TRBJ1-2 and V is TRBV27; a possible D gene is TRBD1 (5 bases). Germline-derived CDR1 and CDR2 are MNHEY and SMNVEV (reference sequence). The CDR3 is made up of 14 amino acids. Deletions cut 3 bases from V and 4 bases from J, with 12 bases between. The CDR3 nucleotides read TGTGCCAGCAGTTTCTCAGACAGAGTCTATGGCTACACCTTC. Protein: CASSFSDRVYGYTF.

The CDR3 DNA reads as TGTGCCAGCAGTCACAGACTAGCTGATTACACAGATACGCAGTATTTT. The encoded protein is CASSHRLADYTDTQYF. V is TRBV12-3 or TRBV12-4 and J is TRBJ2-3, with 7 bases matching TRBD2. There are 16 residues in the CDR3. The V and J ends lost 5 bases and 2 bases, in that order; junction bases with no gene match: 10.

The chain has TRBV7-9 and TRBJ2-3, with a possible D match to TRBD2 (6 bases). V lost 4 bases to trimming and J lost 2 bases, with 16 bases between them. The CDR3 has 16 residues. Germline-derived CDR1 and CDR2 are SEHNR and FQNEAQ (reference sequence). The CDR3 region is CASSSILGGATDTQYF. The CDR3 DNA follows: TGTGCCAGCAGCTCCATTCTGGGGGGAGCCACAGATACGCAGTATTTT. Together with reference TRBV7-9 and TRBJ2-3, the CDR3 gives the full variable domain: DTGVSQNPRHKITKRGQNVTFRCDPISEHNRLYWYRQTLGQGPEFLTYFQNEAQLEKSRLLSDRFSAERPKGSFSTLEIQRTEQGDSAMYLCASSSILGGATDTQYFGPGTRLTVL.

The chain is built from TRBV30 and TRBJ1-2, with 8 bases lining up with TRBD1. CDR3 length: 11 residues. Germline V CDR1 and CDR2: GTSNPN, SVGIG (reference sequence). J gave up 14 bases and V 2 bases, and 7 bases lay outside the gene matches. The CDR3 coding sequence is TGTGCCTGGAGTCGGACAGGGTTGGGAACCTTC. Translating gives CAWSRTGLGTF. Complete variable domain (other parts from reference TRBV30 and TRBJ1-2): SQTIHQWPATLVQPVGSPLSLECTVEGTSNPNLYWYRQAAGRGLQLLFYSVGIGQISSEVPQNLSASRPQDRQFILSSKKLLLSDSGFYLCAWSRTGLGTFGSGTRLTVV.

This clonotype appeared a single time. V usage is TRBV20-1 and J usage is TRBJ2-1; a possible D gene is TRBD2 (6 bases). CDR3 length equals 13 residues. Per germline, CDR1 DFQATT and CDR2 SNEGSKA (reference sequence). V was cut by 2 bases and J by 9 bases, with 14 bases left in between. CDR3 in DNA: TGCAGTGCTAGAAGACTAGTTCAGGGTGAGCAGTTCTTC. Encoded protein: CSARRLVQGEQFF.

The chain carries TRBV27 and TRBJ1-5, with TRBD1 matching 9 bases. CDR3 length: 15 amino acids. J lost 2 bases, V lost 5 bases, and 4 bases had no gene match. CDR1 is MNHEY, CDR2 SMNVEV, per germline (reference sequence). In DNA, the CDR3 is TGTGCCAGCAGTCTACGACAGGGGGGCAATCAGCCCCAGCATTTT. Its translation is CASSLRQGGNQPQHF.

This chain connects TRBV19 to TRBJ1-1; possibly TRBD1 for D (5 bases). V was cut by 4 bases and J by 4 bases, with 13 bases left in between. This CDR3 has 14 residues. Per the germline V gene, CDR1 is LNHDA and CDR2 is SQIVND (reference sequence). The CDR3 loop is CASSNAARGTEAFF. The CDR3 DNA sequence: TGTGCCAGTAGTAACGCAGCGAGGGGCACTGAAGCTTTCTTT.

CDR3 residues: CASSEWESEAFF. The DNA for the CDR3 is TGCGCCAGCAGTGAGTGGGAGAGCGAAGCTTTCTTT. The V call is TRBV10-2, the J call TRBJ1-1; D is unresolved. Per germline, CDR1 WSHSY and CDR2 SAAADI. V shed 1 base and J shed 8 bases, with 8 bases lying between them. This CDR3 is 12 amino acids long.

The chain recombines TRBV20-1 with TRBJ2-1; 7 bases agree with TRBD1. J lost 6 bases, V lost 3 bases, and 8 bases had no gene match. Germline V lookup: CDR1 DFQATT, CDR2 SNEGSKA (reference sequence). This CDR3 comprises 14 residues. CDR3 protein: CSARSQGDSNEQFF. DNA of the CDR3: TGCAGTGCTAGGAGCCAGGGGGACAGCAATGAGCAGTTCTTC.

The CDR3 bases are TGTGCCAGCAGCTCGGGATCCAAACGGGAGACCCAGTACTTC. Its protein product is CASSSGSKRETQYF. The chain carries TRBV7-2 and TRBJ2-5; D is possibly TRBD2 (5 bases). V lost 4 bases and J lost 5, with 14 bases in between. Germline loops: CDR1 SGHTA, CDR2 FQGNSA. The CDR3 has 14 residues.

The chain carries TRBV6-5 and TRBJ2-3; no clear D gene. The CDR3 is 14 amino acids. V was pared by 2 bases and J by 5 bases, with 11 bases between. CDR1 is MNHEY and CDR2 is SVGAGI in the germline V gene. The CDR3: CASSYRLWRDTQYF. CDR3 DNA: TGTGCCAGCAGTTACCGGCTTTGGCGAGATACGCAGTATTTT.

This clonotype was observed once. The chain joins TRBV5-6 to TRBJ2-5, with D unresolved. The CDR3 runs 14 residues. Germline V CDR1 and CDR2: SGHDT, YYEEEE. V was trimmed by 3 bases and J by 6 bases, leaving 15 bases between them. The CDR3 DNA reads as TGTGCCAGCAGCTCCAGGCGGCTCCTTAAGACCCAGTACTTC. Protein: CASSSRRLLKTQYF.

V gene TRBV30 combines with J gene TRBJ2-2; D possibly corresponds to TRBD1 (6 bases). The CDR3 sequence is 14 residues long. Germline V gene data show CDR1 as GTSNPN and CDR2 as SVGIG (reference sequence). Trimming took off 3 bases at V and 3 bases at J, with 11 bases between the two ends. The CDR3 sequence: CAWSPEGDTGELFF. The CDR3, as DNA: TGTGCCTGGAGCCCCGAGGGGGACACCGGGGAGCTGTTTTTT. The full variable domain, rest sourced from reference TRBV30 and TRBJ2-2, is SQTIHQWPATLVQPVGSPLSLECTVEGTSNPNLYWYRQAAGRGLQLLFYSVGIGQISSEVPQNLSASRPQDRQFILSSKKLLLSDSGFYLCAWSPEGDTGELFFGEGSRLTVL.

The chain has TRBV5-1 and TRBJ1-1, with 10 positions matching TRBD1. This CDR3 comprises 14 residues. Germline V lookup: CDR1 SGHRS, CDR2 YFSETQ. V shed 4 bases, J shed 4 bases, and the junction held 4 bases outside the gene matches. This chain's CDR3 is CASSPGTGATEAFF. CDR3 nucleotides: TGCGCCAGCAGCCCCGGGACAGGGGCCACTGAAGCTTTCTTT. The full variable domain, completed using reference TRBV5-1 and TRBJ1-1, is KAGVTQTPRYLIKTRGQQVTLSCSPISGHRSVSWYQQTPGQGLQFLFEYFSETQRNKGNFPGRFSGRQFSNSRSEMNVSTLELGDSALYLCASSPGTGATEAFFGQGTRLTVV.

This chain uses TRBV18 with TRBJ1-5; TRBD1 agrees at 8 bases. Germline V lookup: CDR1 KGHSH, CDR2 LQKENI. Trimming took 6 bases from V and 6 from J; bases not matched to a gene: 7. This CDR3 has 14 residues. This chain's CDR3 is CASSQAGGGQPQHF. In nucleotides, the CDR3 is TGTGCCAGCTCTCAGGCAGGGGGCGGTCAGCCCCAGCATTTT.

The sample holds a few counts of this clonotype. The chain recombines TRBV5-4 with TRBJ2-1, with 10 bases fitting TRBD2. Per the germline V gene, CDR1 is SGHNT and CDR2 is YYREEE (reference sequence). V dropped 5 bases and J dropped 0; count of bases not matched to a gene: 5. The CDR3 loop spans 16 amino acids. CDR3 region: CASSRAGGSSYNEQFF. The DNA for the CDR3 is TGTGCCAGCAGTCGAGCGGGAGGGAGCTCCTACAATGAGCAGTTCTTC.

This chain connects TRBV5-1 to TRBJ2-5; 11 bases align to TRBD2. Trimming at V came to 1 base and at J to 4 bases, leaving 6 bases not matched to a gene. There are 16 residues in the CDR3. The germline V gene has CDR1 SGHRS and CDR2 YFSETQ. The chain's CDR3 is CASSLILAGGPETQYF. The CDR3, as DNA: TGCGCCAGCAGCTTGATCCTAGCGGGAGGCCCAGAGACCCAGTACTTC.

This clonotype was counted once. The CDR3: CATTSGIDEQFF. The CDR3, as DNA: TGTGCCACCACTAGCGGGATCGATGAGCAGTTCTTC. The J gene is TRBJ2-1, the V gene TRBV3-1; 10 nucleotides align to TRBD2. CDR1 and CDR2 from the germline V gene are LGHDT and YNNKEL (reference sequence). This CDR3 has 12 amino acids. Germline trimming cut 10 bases from V and 8 bases from J; bases unmatched to any gene: 5.

The rearrangement links TRBV5-1 to TRBJ2-5; TRBD2 agrees at 10 bases. CDR1 and CDR2 from the germline V gene are SGHRS and YFSETQ. The CDR3 totals 15 residues. V trimming: 5 bases; J trimming: 4 bases; junction bases outside the gene matches: 8. CDR3 nucleotide sequence: TGCGCCAGCAGTCCTCTAGCGGGAGCCTCAGAGACCCAGTACTTC. Its translation is CASSPLAGASETQYF.

The chain employs TRBV5-4 and TRBJ2-1; TRBD2 is a possible D gene (6 bases). The CDR3 extends over 16 amino acids. Germline-derived CDR1 and CDR2 are SGHNT and YYREEE (reference sequence). V was pared by 0 bases and J by 4 bases, with 14 bases between. The CDR3 protein is CASSLGGLAQYNEQFF. CDR3 bases: TGTGCCAGCAGCTTGGGGGGCCTAGCGCAATACAATGAGCAGTTCTTC.

J is TRBJ2-7 and V is TRBV28, with D tentatively TRBD2 (6 bases). In germline, CDR1 is MDHEN, CDR2 SYDVKM. Trimming cost V 6 bases and J 3 bases, with 15 bases left between them. CDR3 length equals 14 residues. The CDR3 nucleotides are TGTGCCAGCAGGGCCGGGACTGGTAACTACGAGCAGTACTTC. It yields the protein CASRAGTGNYEQYF.

The chain uses TRBV20-1 and TRBJ1-3; D is perhaps TRBD1 (6 bases). This CDR3 is 12 amino acids long. Germline CDR1 and CDR2: DFQATT and SNEGSKA (reference sequence). The V and J ends lost 5 bases and 7 bases respectively, with 12 bases between them. Written as DNA, the CDR3 is TGCAGTGCTGGACAGCGGGGGAACACCATATATTTT. Translation: CSAGQRGNTIYF.

This chain uses TRBV20-1 with TRBJ1-2; no reliable D call. The germline CDR1 and CDR2 sequences are DFQATT and SNEGSKA (reference sequence). CDR3 length: 14 residues. V lost 1 base to trimming and J lost 3 bases, with 12 bases between them. CDR3 nucleotides: TGCAGTGCTAGAGTCTCAAGTGGGTACTATGGCTACACCTTC. It specifies CSARVSSGYYGYTF.

The gene calls are TRBV5-1 and TRBJ2-1; D is perhaps TRBD1 (6 bases). V lost 0 bases to trimming and J lost 3 bases, with 10 bases between them. CDR3 length: 15 residues. The V gene's germline CDR1 is SGHRS and CDR2 YFSETQ. CDR3 loop: CASSLEQGNYNEQFF. In DNA, the CDR3 is TGCGCCAGCAGCTTGGAACAGGGTAACTACAATGAGCAGTTCTTC.